This T cell receptor (beta chain) was captured by sequencing in a study of shared T cell receptors in the human thymus listed by TCRdb under 2021. As for the study more broadly: The study examined how the human thymus generates shared, self-reactive T-cell receptor alpha chains.

Receptor libraries were prepared by the immunoSEQ multiplex PCR assay. Drawn from immuneACCESS, this table holds only the in-frame rearrangements with V and J called that TCRdb kept. Clones are partly lost; checked studies trace under half to an unresolved V gene and leave the rest unexplained. The sample yields approximately 490,000 clones; about 84% were counted once. The ten top clones hold more than 0.01% of the sample. About this clone: No cognate antigen has been identified for it. Nothing much larger sits one base from this clone, and base qualities are not available.

The CDR3 runs 13 amino acids, cysteine and phenylalanine included. Only CDR3 DNA is held: 39 bases, read in frame from base 1. According to the germline V gene (reference sequence), CDR1 reads SEHNR and CDR2 reads FQNEAQ. Between the V and J ends, shortened by 4 bases and 9 bases respectively, the junction contains 13 bases. The data were also submitted as part of a second study, on human thymus T cells. According to the second study: Immunologically healthy infants undergoing open corrective cardiac surgery for congenital heart defects in Finland were used as donors. The thymus tissue came from surgical resects taken out during corrective cardiac surgery. V and J gene segment usage appeared biased in both thymic and peripheral blood repertoires. The related research reported highly overlapping thymic TCR repertoires among unrelated individuals. The study described the TCR alpha and beta repertoires in about eight infant thymus samples and a few matching peripheral blood samples. The infant donors were roughly 7 to 244 days old, and the cohort included several males and a couple of females. Thymocytes were freed from the tissue by mechanical means and kept at -70 degrees C as pellets of roughly 8.5-30 million cells. Genomic DNA was extracted from frozen cell pellets with a QIAsymphony instrument. The immunoSEQ multiplex PCR assay was used to amplify the TCRB and TCRAD loci from a standardized quantity of quality-controlled genomic DNA. The V(D)J region was spanned by amplicons of a length sufficient to cover the CDR3 and to identify V and J genes. Through the commercial immunoSEQ service, the amplicons were sequenced on an Illumina platform. Primer bias and sequencing errors were corrected as previously described, and TCRAD and TCRB definitions were based on the IMGT database. The repertoires were analysed using immunoSEQ Analyzer 3.0 and VDJTools for basic statistics, V/J segment usage, diversity estimates, rarefaction and pairwise overlap. Chao1, ChaoE, Efron-Thisted, Shannon and inverse Simpson indices were used to estimate diversity, which was also estimated on datasets down-sampled to the smallest sample. Repertoire overlap used strict matching of CDR3 nucleotide sequence, V gene and J gene, with Jaccard-based multidimensional scaling clustering. On average, roughly 850,000 unique TCRB clonotypes were obtained from thymus samples, compared with about 84,000 from blood samples.

The sequence links TRBV7-9 to TRBJ1-5; TRBD1 is a weak D gene call, 5 bases matching. The sample comprised thymocytes. The clonotype originates from a boy under two years old with a congenital heart defect. Donor details come from another sample of the same person, matched by shared clones. The CDR3 here reads CASSSPEGRPQHF. The DNA reads as follows: TGTGCCAGCAGCTCCCCGGAGGGACGGCCCCAGCATTTT. With all but the CDR3 taken from the reference TRBV7-9 and TRBJ1-5 genes, the full variable domain is: DTGVSQNPRHKITKRGQNVTFRCDPISEHNRLYWYRQTLGQGPEFLTYFQNEAQLEKSRLLSDRFSAERPKGSFSTLEIQRTEQGDSAMYLCASSSPEGRPQHFGDGTRLSIL.